A single sample gave rise to the 27 T cell receptor beta chains below, sequenced in a study of OX40 agonist ivuxolimab in advanced cancers. The repertoire was sequenced with immunoSEQ multiplex PCR; TCRdb's copy has only in-frame clones and lacks some. The repertoire holds 70,000 to 75,000 clones, with about 85% as singletons. The input for sequencing was CD4+ or CD8+ T cells sorted from blood, taken in a trial of the OX40 agonist ivuxolimab. Receptor source: an adult with an advanced solid tumor such as melanoma, head and neck, liver or kidney cancer.

The chain has TRBV11-1 and TRBJ2-7; 10 nucleotides match TRBD1. Germline assignment: CDR1 SGHAT and CDR2 FQDESV (reference sequence). The CDR3 is made up of 14 amino acids. V shed 5 bases and J 4 bases; nucleotides not matched to a gene: 5. CDR3 amino acids: CASSRGQGKYEQYF. CDR3 in DNA: TGTGCCAGCAGCCGGGGACAGGGGAAATACGAGCAGTACTTC.

This clone was detected only a few times. This chain links TRBV28 with TRBJ1-6; D is ambiguous. The CDR3 sequence is 15 residues long. V was clipped by 3 bases and J by 5 bases, with 11 bases between them. Germline V lookup: CDR1 MDHEN, CDR2 SYDVKM. The CDR3 reads CASSLGRQDNSPLHF. The CDR3 nucleotides read TGTGCCAGCAGTTTGGGCAGGCAAGATAATTCACCCCTCCACTTT.

The J gene is TRBJ2-5, the V gene TRBV5-4; D is perhaps TRBD1 or TRBD2 (5 bases each). From germline, CDR1 is SGHNT and CDR2 YYREEE (reference sequence). This CDR3 spans 12 amino acids. V was clipped by 4 bases and J by 5 bases, with 9 bases between them. As DNA, the CDR3 is TGTGCCAGCAGCCCCGGGACGGAGACCCAGTACTTC. This codes for CASSPGTETQYF.

In this sample, this clone turned up once. The rearrangement joins TRBV9 to TRBJ1-6, with D uncertain. In germline, CDR1 is SGDLS, CDR2 YYNGEE. CDR3 length: 15 amino acids. V was pared by 1 base and J by 8 bases, with 13 bases between. The CDR3 region is CASSVNPDRYSPLHF. CDR3 in DNA: TGTGCCAGCAGCGTAAATCCGGATCGCTATTCACCCCTCCACTTT.

V and J are TRBV6-5 and TRBJ1-3; unclear D gene. V lost 6 bases and J 0 bases, leaving 12 bases between the germline ends. The CDR3 covers 15 residues. The V gene's germline CDR1 is MNHEY and CDR2 SVGAGI. CDR3 in DNA: TGTGCCAGCAGGGAACGGCCCCTCTCTGGAAACACCATATATTTT. This gives the protein CASRERPLSGNTIYF.

V and J are TRBV7-9 and TRBJ1-5, with 8 bases fitting TRBD1. Per the germline V gene, CDR1 is SEHNR and CDR2 is FQNEAQ (reference sequence). The CDR3 is made up of 16 amino acids. V lost 6 bases, J lost 2 bases, and 9 bases stayed unmatched. CDR3 in amino acids: CASSPFDRGGNQPQHF. As DNA, the CDR3 is TGTGCCAGCAGTCCCTTCGACAGGGGTGGCAATCAGCCCCAGCATTTT.

The genes are TRBV4-2 and TRBJ2-7; 8 positions agree with TRBD2. V dropped 0 bases and J dropped 2; count of bases not matched to a gene: 9. Germline CDR1 and CDR2: LGHNA and YNFKEQ. CDR3 length: 17 residues. The CDR3 loop is CASSQDREGRSAYEQYF. The CDR3 nucleotides read TGTGCCAGCAGCCAAGATCGGGAGGGCAGGAGCGCCTACGAGCAGTACTTC.

V and J are TRBV30 and TRBJ1-1; the D gene is possibly TRBD1 (6 bases). The CDR3 loop spans 12 amino acids. The germline CDR1 and CDR2 sequences are GTSNPN and SVGIG (reference sequence). The V and J ends lost 5 bases and 4 bases respectively, with 11 bases between them. In DNA, the CDR3 is TGTGCCTGGGAATTAGGGGGCACTGAAGCTTTCTTT. It is translated as CAWELGGTEAFF.

The chain joins TRBV18 to TRBJ2-1; D perhaps matches TRBD2 (5 bases). Trimming shortened V by 4 bases and J by 0 bases, and 16 bases separated the two germline ends. This CDR3 is 17 amino acids long. In germline, CDR1 is KGHSH, CDR2 LQKENI. The CDR3 nucleotides read TGTGCCAGCTCACTACGTAACGGGGTCAGCTCCTACAATGAGCAGTTCTTC. Protein: CASSLRNGVSSYNEQFF.

This sequence joins TRBV4-2 and TRBJ2-1; D is unresolved. There are 15 residues in the CDR3. CDR1 LGHNA and CDR2 YNFKEQ come from the germline V gene. Trimming removed 1 base from V and 0 bases from J, with 7 bases in between. This CDR3 is CASSQVGGSYNEQFF. DNA of the CDR3: TGTGCCAGCAGCCAAGTGGGTGGCTCCTACAATGAGCAGTTCTTC.

CDR3 sequence (DNA): TGTGCCAGCTCACAAAAGGGCGGGGGGGAATCACCCCTCCACTTT. Translation gives CASSQKGGGESPLHF. The chain joins TRBV18 to TRBJ1-6, with D possibly being TRBD1 (5 bases). The CDR3 consists of 15 residues. Trimming took 4 bases from V and 10 from J, leaving 17 bases between them. The germline V gene encodes CDR1 KGHSH and CDR2 LQKENI.

The V gene is TRBV11-3, the J gene TRBJ2-3; TRBD1 agrees at 7 bases. The CDR3 runs to 15 residues. Germline V lookup: CDR1 SGHNT, CDR2 YENEEA. V shed 2 bases and J 2 bases; nucleotides not matched to a gene: 4. Here the CDR3 reads CASSLTRGPTDTQYF. CDR3 DNA sequence: TGTGCCAGCAGCTTAACTAGGGGGCCCACAGATACGCAGTATTTT. Drawing the rest from reference TRBV11-3 and TRBJ2-3, the complete variable domain is EAGVVQSPRYKIIEKKQPVAFWCNPISGHNTLYWYLQNLGQGPELLIRYENEEAVDDSQLPKDRFSAERLKGVDSTLKIQPAELGDSAVYLCASSLTRGPTDTQYFGPGTRLTVL.

V is TRBV18 and J is TRBJ1-1, with D possibly being TRBD1 (6 bases). The CDR3 extends over 13 amino acids. Germline values: CDR1 KGHSH, CDR2 LQKENI. V gave up 6 bases and J gave up 2 bases, with 10 bases separating them. CDR3 loop: CASSEGGNTEAFF. CDR3 nucleotide sequence: TGTGCCAGCTCCGAAGGGGGAAACACTGAAGCTTTCTTT. The whole variable domain, remainder taken from reference TRBV18 and TRBJ1-1, is NAGVMQNPRHLVRRRGQEARLRCSPMKGHSHVYWYRQLPEEGLKFMVYLQKENIIDESGMPKERFSAEFPKEGPSILRIQQVVRGDSAAYFCASSEGGNTEAFFGQGTRLTVV.

The chain uses TRBV7-3 and TRBJ2-5; D ambiguous. Trimming took 8 bases from V and 2 from J, leaving 12 bases between them. There are 13 residues in the CDR3. Germline V CDR1 and CDR2: SGHTA, FQGTGA. The CDR3 DNA reads as TGTGCCAGCTCCCTAGAGCTTCAAGAGACCCAGTACTTC. Amino acid sequence: CASSLELQETQYF.

The chain recombines TRBV6-5 with TRBJ1-2, with TRBD1 as a possible D gene (5 bases). Trimming left V 1 base short and J 6 bases short, with 15 bases between. The germline V gene has CDR1 MNHEY and CDR2 SVGAGI. The CDR3 sequence is 15 residues long. In DNA, the CDR3 is TGTGCCAGCAGTTACTGGTCAGGGAAAAACAATGGCTACACCTTC. Translated: CASSYWSGKNNGYTF.

V gene TRBV28 combines with J gene TRBJ1-2; TRBD1 agrees at 7 bases. CDR1 is MDHEN and CDR2 is SYDVKM in the germline V gene. This CDR3 contains 16 residues. The trim removed 7 bases at V and 0 bases at J, leaving 11 bases unmatched. The CDR3 sequence: CASTPGQVLANYGYTF. The CDR3, as DNA: TGTGCCAGCACCCCTGGACAGGTTCTCGCTAACTATGGCTACACCTTC.

For this clone: This specimen includes other DNA sequences encoding the same CDR3. This chain connects TRBV9 to TRBJ2-5; possible D gene TRBD2, 5 bases. Trimming pared 2 bases from V and 2 bases from J, leaving 10 bases between. The length of the CDR3 is 14 residues. Germline assignment: CDR1 SGDLS and CDR2 YYNGEE. CDR3 in amino acids: CASSVGGPQETQYF. The DNA of the CDR3 is TGTGCCAGCAGCGTCGGCGGGCCTCAAGAGACCCAGTACTTC.

The genes are TRBV29-1 and TRBJ1-4; possibly TRBD1 for D (6 bases). The length of the CDR3 is 12 residues. Germline CDR1 reads SQVTM; CDR2 reads ANQGSEA. The V end lost 3 bases, the J end lost 8 bases, and 10 bases lay between the germline ends. Written as DNA, the CDR3 is TGCAGCGTTGACGGGGGGCGGGAAAAACTGTTTTTT. As protein: CSVDGGREKLFF.

The chain carries TRBV10-3 and TRBJ2-1; D is perhaps TRBD2 (6 bases). V was pared by 4 bases and J by 8 bases, with 21 bases between. CDR1 and CDR2 from the germline V gene are ENHRY and SYGVKD. CDR3 length equals 16 residues. DNA for the CDR3: TGTGCCATCAGTGGGGATTTGGTAGCGGTCTCAGATGAGCAGTTCTTC. This encodes CAISGDLVAVSDEQFF.

The chain combines TRBV11-3 with TRBJ2-3, with 8 bases identical to TRBD2. V lost 5 bases and J lost 6; bases outside the gene matches: 10. The CDR3 totals 15 residues. From germline, CDR1 is SGHNT and CDR2 YENEEA. CDR3 DNA sequence: TGTGCCAGCAGCCGACTCGGGGGGGTTTTGGATACGCAGTATTTT. Its translation: CASSRLGGVLDTQYF.

The chain carries TRBV5-1 and TRBJ2-7; D is perhaps TRBD1 or TRBD2 (6 bases each). CDR1 SGHRS and CDR2 YFSETQ come from the germline V gene. The V gene lost 0 bases and the J gene lost 2 bases, with 12 bases spanning the gap. The CDR3 has 15 residues. The CDR3 sequence: CASSLDGGPAYEQYF. As DNA, the CDR3 is TGCGCCAGCAGCTTGGATGGGGGGCCGGCCTACGAGCAGTACTTC.

This chain links TRBV5-6 with TRBJ2-2; 10 nucleotides agree with TRBD1. This CDR3 has 17 amino acids. CDR1 SGHDT and CDR2 YYEEEE come from the germline V gene. The V gene end was trimmed by 3 bases and the J gene end by 4 bases; junction bases not matched to a gene: 9. This CDR3 reads CASSSTIWTGGTGELFF. The DNA for the CDR3 is TGTGCCAGCAGCTCCACCATCTGGACAGGGGGCACCGGGGAGCTGTTTTTT.

The J gene is TRBJ2-2, the V gene TRBV2; 9 positions agree with TRBD1. This CDR3 comprises 15 residues. The germline V gene encodes CDR1 SNHLY and CDR2 FYNNEI. The J segment lost 5 bases and the V segment lost 6 bases, leaving 7 bases of the junction unmatched. The CDR3 DNA reads TGTGCCAGCAGGCCGGGACAGGGCGGGACCGGGGAGCTGTTTTTT. Its translation: CASRPGQGGTGELFF.

The V call is TRBV7-7, the J call TRBJ2-5; D ambiguous. The CDR3 has 14 residues. CDR1 SSHAT and CDR2 FNYEAQ come from the germline V gene (reference sequence). V was cut by 5 bases and J by 0 bases, with 10 bases left in between. CDR3 region: CASSLLGNQETQYF. The CDR3 nucleotides are TGTGCCAGCAGCCTCCTCGGTAACCAAGAGACCCAGTACTTC.

The gene calls are TRBV5-8 and TRBJ1-2; 7 nucleotides align to TRBD1. This CDR3 has 14 residues. V gave up 3 bases and J gave up 3 bases; unmatched junction bases: 5. Germline V gives CDR1 SGHTS, CDR2 YDEGEE. The CDR3 DNA sequence: TGTGCCAGCAGCTGGATGACAGGGTACTATGGCTACACCTTC. As protein: CASSWMTGYYGYTF.

This clone has only a few counts. J is TRBJ1-2 and V is TRBV28; D gene ambiguous. Per germline, CDR1 MDHEN and CDR2 SYDVKM. The CDR3 is made up of 12 amino acids. V was clipped by 11 bases and J by 8 bases, with 18 bases between them. CDR3 DNA: TGTGCCTCCCACGTGGGATTTTGGGGCTACACCTTC. Translation gives CASHVGFWGYTF.

The DNA for the CDR3 is TGCGCCAGCAGCTACCCTAGCGGGAGTAGTCGGCACAATGAGCAGTTCTTC. The encoded protein is CASSYPSGSSRHNEQFF. The gene calls are TRBV5-1 and TRBJ2-1; 10 bases line up with TRBD2. V lost 3 bases and J lost 5; bases outside the gene matches: 11. Germline CDR1 and CDR2: SGHRS and YFSETQ. This CDR3 is 17 amino acids long.